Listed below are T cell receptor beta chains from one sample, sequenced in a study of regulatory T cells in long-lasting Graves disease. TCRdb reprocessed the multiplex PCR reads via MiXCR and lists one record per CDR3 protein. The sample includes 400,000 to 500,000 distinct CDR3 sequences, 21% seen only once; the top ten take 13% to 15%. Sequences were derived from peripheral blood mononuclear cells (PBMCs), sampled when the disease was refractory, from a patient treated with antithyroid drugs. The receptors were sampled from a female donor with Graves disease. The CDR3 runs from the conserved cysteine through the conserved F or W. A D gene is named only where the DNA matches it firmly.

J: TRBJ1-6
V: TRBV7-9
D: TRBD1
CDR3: CASSGDSSSYNSPLHF

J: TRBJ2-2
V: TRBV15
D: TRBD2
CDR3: CATSRGPTGLAGVGSGELFF

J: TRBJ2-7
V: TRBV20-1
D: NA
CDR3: CSVRAFSYEQYF

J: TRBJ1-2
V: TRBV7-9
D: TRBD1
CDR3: CASSYDGTASYGYTF

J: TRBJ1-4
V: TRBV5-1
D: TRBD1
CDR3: CASSPNRGREEKLFF

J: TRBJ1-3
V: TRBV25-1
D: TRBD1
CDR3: CASSEAGGIGNTIYF

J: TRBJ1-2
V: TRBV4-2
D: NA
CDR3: CASTQTRGGNGYTF

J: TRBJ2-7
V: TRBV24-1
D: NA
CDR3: CATSDLAGTYEQYF

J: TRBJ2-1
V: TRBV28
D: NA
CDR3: CASRAESSYNEQFF

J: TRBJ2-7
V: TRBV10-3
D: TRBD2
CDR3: CAISESETSGYEQYF

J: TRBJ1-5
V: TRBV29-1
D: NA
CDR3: CSVAPGSNQPQHF

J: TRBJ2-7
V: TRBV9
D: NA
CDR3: CASSVGGDSYEQYF

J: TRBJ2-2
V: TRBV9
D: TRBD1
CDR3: CASSDGTGVYTGELFF

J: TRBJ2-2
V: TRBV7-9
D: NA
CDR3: CASSYLQPTTGELFF

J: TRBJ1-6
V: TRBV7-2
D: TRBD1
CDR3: CASSFAGTVNSPLHF

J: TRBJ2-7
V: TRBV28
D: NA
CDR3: CASSLRGFNYEQYF

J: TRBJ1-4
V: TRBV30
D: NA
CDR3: CAWSAGTPADEKLFF

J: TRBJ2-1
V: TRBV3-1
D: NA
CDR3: CASSQDLATNEQFF

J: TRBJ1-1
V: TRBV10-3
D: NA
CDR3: CAIRDGTRSNTEAFF

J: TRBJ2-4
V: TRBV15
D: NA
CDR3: CATSRDFSPGIIQYF

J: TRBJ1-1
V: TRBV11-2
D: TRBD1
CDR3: CASSDSLGTGEAFF

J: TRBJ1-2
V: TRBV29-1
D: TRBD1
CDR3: CSVDRPLDRGDGYTF

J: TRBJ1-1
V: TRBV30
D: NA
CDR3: CAWHDDGNTEAFF

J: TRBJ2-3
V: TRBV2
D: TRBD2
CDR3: CASSGAGGFADTQYF

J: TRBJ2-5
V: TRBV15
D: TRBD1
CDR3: CATSRVAGGYWQETQYF

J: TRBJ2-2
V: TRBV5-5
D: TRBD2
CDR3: CAGRTSVAGELFF

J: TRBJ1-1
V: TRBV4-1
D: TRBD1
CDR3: CASSLSQGGEAFF

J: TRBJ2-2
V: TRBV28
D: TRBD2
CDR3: CASRIVRTSGSRELFF

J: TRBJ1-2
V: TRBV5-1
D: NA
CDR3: CASSLDWDGYTF

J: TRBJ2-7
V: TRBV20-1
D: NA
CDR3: CSAVDTSYEQYF

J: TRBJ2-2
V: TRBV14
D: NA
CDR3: CASSPWTPTGELFF

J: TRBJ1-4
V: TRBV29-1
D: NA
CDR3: CSATGEKLFF

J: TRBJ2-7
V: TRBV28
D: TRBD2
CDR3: CASSLTGRAYEQYF